These 12 T cell receptor beta chains were all obtained from the same sample, sequenced in a study of blood T cell repertoires in COVID-19. Libraries were prepared by immunoSEQ multiplex PCR; TCRdb keeps only in-frame clonotypes and omits some of them. The sample carries 200,000 to 300,000 clones, 88% recorded once. The sequenced material came from peripheral blood. The receptors originated from a human donor in a cohort sampled during active COVID-19.

On this clone itself: Additional DNA sequences in this sample encode the identical CDR3. DNA for the CDR3: TGTGCCAGCAGTCCTGGAGACTATGGCTACACCTTC. Translation: CASSPGDYGYTF. This rearrangement joins TRBV12-3 or TRBV12-4 to TRBJ1-2; D remains ambiguous. This CDR3 contains 12 residues. V dropped 5 bases and J dropped 3 bases, with 7 bases sitting between them.

In the case of this clone: This sample includes further DNA sequences coding for the same CDR3. This sequence joins TRBV9 and TRBJ1-2; the D is unclear. Trimming pared 6 bases from V and 4 bases from J, leaving 7 bases between. CDR1 is SGDLS, CDR2 YYNGEE, per germline. The CDR3 is made up of 11 amino acids. The CDR3 region has the DNA TGTGCCAGCACGTCAGGCTATGGCTACACCTTC. Protein sequence: CASTSGYGYTF.

The chain has TRBV3-1 (or the pseudogene TRBV3-2) and TRBJ1-2; D gene ambiguous. The CDR3 loop spans 16 amino acids. V was clipped by 0 bases and J by 4 bases, with 15 bases between them. The germline CDR1 and CDR2 sequences are LGHDT and YNNKEL (reference sequence). The CDR3 spells CASSQDLGSGIYGYTF. The DNA for the CDR3 is TGTGCCAGCAGCCAAGATCTCGGGAGTGGGATCTATGGCTACACCTTC.

The chain has TRBV4-1 and TRBJ2-1, with TRBD2 identical over 12 bases. J lost 0 bases, V lost 4 bases, and 4 bases had no gene match. The V gene's germline CDR1 is MGHRA and CDR2 YSYEKL. The CDR3 totals 17 residues. CDR3 sequence reads: CASSRRLAGDSYNEQFF. The CDR3 bases are TGCGCCAGCAGCCGCAGACTAGCGGGGGACTCCTACAATGAGCAGTTCTTC.

This chain uses TRBV4-1 with TRBJ1-1; maybe TRBD1 (6 bases). CDR3 length: 15 amino acids. The V gene lost 1 base and the J gene lost 6 bases, with 15 bases spanning the gap. The germline V gene has CDR1 MGHRA and CDR2 YSYEKL. The CDR3 loop is CASSQADRNDAEAFF. CDR3 bases: TGCGCCAGCAGCCAAGCCGACAGGAACGACGCTGAAGCTTTCTTT.

This chain connects TRBV28 to TRBJ2-1; 13 positions match TRBD2. The CDR3 consists of 17 residues. V was clipped by 5 bases and J by 3 bases; unmatched bases: 7. Germline loops: CDR1 MDHEN, CDR2 SYDVKM. The CDR3 here is CASSATSGRTIYNEQFF. CDR3 DNA: TGTGCCAGCAGTGCGACTAGCGGGAGGACCATCTACAATGAGCAGTTCTTC.

In this sample, this clone turned up once. The genes are TRBV5-1 and TRBJ1-3, with TRBD1 identical over 11 bases. The CDR3 loop spans 17 amino acids. The trim removed 0 bases at V and 2 bases at J, leaving 4 bases unmatched. In germline, CDR1 is SGHRS, CDR2 YFSETQ. Written as DNA, the CDR3 is TGCGCCAGCAGCTTGGGGACAGGGGGCACCGCTGGAAACACCATATATTTT. This encodes CASSLGTGGTAGNTIYF.

The chain links TRBV5-1 to TRBJ2-7; 14 bases match TRBD2. The J segment lost 6 bases and the V segment lost 2 bases, leaving 10 bases of the junction unmatched. Germline V lookup: CDR1 SGHRS, CDR2 YFSETQ. This CDR3 region has 17 residues. DNA for the CDR3: TGCGCCAGCAGCTTCGGGACTAGCGGGGGAACTGCGCGCGAGCAGTACTTC. Translation: CASSFGTSGGTAREQYF.

This chain uses TRBV28 with TRBJ2-1; TRBD2 is a possible D gene (5 bases). This CDR3 spans 13 amino acids. Germline assignment: CDR1 MDHEN and CDR2 SYDVKM. Trimming cost V 8 bases and J 4 bases, with 12 bases left between them. The CDR3 coding sequence is TGTGCCAGCGGACTGAGCAGGTACAATGAGCAGTTCTTC. Amino acid sequence: CASGLSRYNEQFF.

The V call is TRBV12-5, the J call TRBJ1-6, with D maybe TRBD1 (5 bases). The CDR3 totals 16 residues. The V end was cut by 0 bases, the J end by 7 bases, with 13 bases between. The V gene's germline CDR1 is LGHNT and CDR2 FRNRAP. In DNA form, the CDR3 reads TGTGCTAGTGGTTTGGTAGGGCAGGGTAGGAATTCACCCCTCCACTTT. The encoded protein is CASGLVGQGRNSPLHF.

The J gene is TRBJ2-7, the V gene TRBV12-3 or TRBV12-4; TRBD2 matches at 10 bases. The V gene end was trimmed by 6 bases and the J gene end by 5 bases; junction bases not matched to a gene: 4. This CDR3 has 13 amino acids. CDR3 in DNA: TGTGCCAGCAGAGCGGGGGGGCCGGACGAGCAGTACTTC. Translation: CASRAGGPDEQYF.

This chain links TRBV27 with TRBJ1-5; D is uncertain. The CDR3 runs 15 residues. The germline V gene has CDR1 MNHEY and CDR2 SMNVEV (reference sequence). V lost 0 bases and J 3 bases, leaving 9 bases between the germline ends. CDR3 DNA sequence: TGTGCCAGCAGTTTATCCGCAGGTTCCAATCAGCCCCAGCATTTT. It is translated as CASSLSAGSNQPQHF.